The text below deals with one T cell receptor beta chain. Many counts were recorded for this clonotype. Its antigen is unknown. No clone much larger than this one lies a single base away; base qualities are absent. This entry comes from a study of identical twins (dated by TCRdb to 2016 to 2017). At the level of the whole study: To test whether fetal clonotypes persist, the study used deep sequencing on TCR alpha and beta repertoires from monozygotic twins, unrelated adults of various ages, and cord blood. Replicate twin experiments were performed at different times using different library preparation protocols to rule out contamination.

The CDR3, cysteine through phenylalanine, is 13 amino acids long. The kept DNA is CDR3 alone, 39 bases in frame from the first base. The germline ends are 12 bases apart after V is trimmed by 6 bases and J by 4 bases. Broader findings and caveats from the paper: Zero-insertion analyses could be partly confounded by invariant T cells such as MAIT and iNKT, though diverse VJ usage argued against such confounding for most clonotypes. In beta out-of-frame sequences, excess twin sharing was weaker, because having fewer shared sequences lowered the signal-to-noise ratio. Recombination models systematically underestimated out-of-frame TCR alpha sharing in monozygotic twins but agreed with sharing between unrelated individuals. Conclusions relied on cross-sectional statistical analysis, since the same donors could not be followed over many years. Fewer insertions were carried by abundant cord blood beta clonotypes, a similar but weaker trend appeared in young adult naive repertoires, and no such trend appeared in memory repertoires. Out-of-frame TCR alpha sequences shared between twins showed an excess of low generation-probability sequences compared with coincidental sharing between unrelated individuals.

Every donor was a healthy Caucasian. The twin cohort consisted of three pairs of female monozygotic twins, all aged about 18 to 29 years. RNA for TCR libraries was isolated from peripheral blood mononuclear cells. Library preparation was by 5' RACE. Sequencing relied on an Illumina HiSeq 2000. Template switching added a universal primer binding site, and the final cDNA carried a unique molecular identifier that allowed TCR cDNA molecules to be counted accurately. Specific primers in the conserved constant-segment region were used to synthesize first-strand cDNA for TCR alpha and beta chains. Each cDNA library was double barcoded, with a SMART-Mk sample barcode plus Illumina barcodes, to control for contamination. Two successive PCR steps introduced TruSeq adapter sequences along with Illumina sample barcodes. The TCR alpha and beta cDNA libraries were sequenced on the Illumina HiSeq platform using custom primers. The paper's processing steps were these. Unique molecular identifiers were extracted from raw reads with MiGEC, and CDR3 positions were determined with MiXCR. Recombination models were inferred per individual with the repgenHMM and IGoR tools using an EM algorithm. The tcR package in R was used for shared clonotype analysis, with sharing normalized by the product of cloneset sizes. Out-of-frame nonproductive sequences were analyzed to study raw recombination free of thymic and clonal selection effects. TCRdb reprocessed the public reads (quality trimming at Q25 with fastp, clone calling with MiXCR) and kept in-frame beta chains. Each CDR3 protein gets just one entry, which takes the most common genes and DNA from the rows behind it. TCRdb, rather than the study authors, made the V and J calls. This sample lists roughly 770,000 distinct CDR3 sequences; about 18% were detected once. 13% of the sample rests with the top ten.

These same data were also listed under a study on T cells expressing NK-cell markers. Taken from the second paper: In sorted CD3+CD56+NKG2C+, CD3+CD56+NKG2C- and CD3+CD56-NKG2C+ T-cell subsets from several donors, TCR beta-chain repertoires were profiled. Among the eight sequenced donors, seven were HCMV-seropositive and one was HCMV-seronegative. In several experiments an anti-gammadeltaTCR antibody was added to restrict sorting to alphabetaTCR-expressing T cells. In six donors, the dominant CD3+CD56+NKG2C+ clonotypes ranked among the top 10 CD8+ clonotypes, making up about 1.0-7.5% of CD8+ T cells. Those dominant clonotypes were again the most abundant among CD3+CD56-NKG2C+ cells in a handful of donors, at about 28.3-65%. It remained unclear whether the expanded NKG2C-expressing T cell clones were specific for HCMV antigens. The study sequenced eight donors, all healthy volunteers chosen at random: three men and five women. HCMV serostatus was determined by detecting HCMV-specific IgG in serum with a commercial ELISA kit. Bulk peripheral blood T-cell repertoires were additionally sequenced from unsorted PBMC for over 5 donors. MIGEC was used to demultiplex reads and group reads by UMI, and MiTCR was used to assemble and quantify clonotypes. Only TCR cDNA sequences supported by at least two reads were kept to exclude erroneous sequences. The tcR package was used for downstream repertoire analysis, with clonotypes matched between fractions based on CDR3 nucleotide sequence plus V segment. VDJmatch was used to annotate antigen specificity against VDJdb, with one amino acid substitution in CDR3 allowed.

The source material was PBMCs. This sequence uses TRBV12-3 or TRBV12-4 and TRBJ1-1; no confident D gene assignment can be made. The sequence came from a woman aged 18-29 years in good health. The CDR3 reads CASRKTWGTEAFF. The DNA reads TGTGCCAGCAGGAAGACATGGGGCACTGAAGCTTTCTTT.